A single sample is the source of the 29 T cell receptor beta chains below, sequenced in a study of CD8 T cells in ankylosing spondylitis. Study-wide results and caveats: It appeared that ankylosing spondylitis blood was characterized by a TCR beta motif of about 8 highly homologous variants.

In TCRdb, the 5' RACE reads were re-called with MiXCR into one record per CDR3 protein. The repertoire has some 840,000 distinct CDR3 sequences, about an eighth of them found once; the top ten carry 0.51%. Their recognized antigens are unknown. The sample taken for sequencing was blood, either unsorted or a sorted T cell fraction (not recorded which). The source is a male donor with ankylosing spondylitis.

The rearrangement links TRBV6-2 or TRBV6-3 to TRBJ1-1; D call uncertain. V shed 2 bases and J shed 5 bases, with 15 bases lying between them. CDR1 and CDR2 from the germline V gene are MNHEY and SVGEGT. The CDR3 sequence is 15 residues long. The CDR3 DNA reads TGTGCCAGCAGTTACCCGCGGGGTCCCAGGACTGAAGCTTTCTTT. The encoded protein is CASSYPRGPRTEAFF.

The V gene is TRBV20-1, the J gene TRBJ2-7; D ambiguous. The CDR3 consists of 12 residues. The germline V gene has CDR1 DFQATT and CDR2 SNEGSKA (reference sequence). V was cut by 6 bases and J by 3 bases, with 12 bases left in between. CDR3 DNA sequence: TGCAGTGCCACCCCACAGTTCTACGAGCAGTACTTC. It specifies CSATPQFYEQYF.

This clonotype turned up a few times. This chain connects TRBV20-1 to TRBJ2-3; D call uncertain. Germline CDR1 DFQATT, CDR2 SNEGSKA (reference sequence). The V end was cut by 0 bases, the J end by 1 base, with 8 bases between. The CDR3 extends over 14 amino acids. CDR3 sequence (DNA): TGCAGTGCTAGAGATATGGCTCGCACAGATACGCAGTATTTT. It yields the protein CSARDMARTDTQYF.

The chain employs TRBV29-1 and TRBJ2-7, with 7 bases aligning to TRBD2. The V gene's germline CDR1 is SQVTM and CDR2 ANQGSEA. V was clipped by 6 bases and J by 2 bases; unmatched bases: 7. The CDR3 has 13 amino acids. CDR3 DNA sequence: TGCAGCGTGAAGGGACTAATCACCTACGAGCAGTACTTC. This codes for CSVKGLITYEQYF.

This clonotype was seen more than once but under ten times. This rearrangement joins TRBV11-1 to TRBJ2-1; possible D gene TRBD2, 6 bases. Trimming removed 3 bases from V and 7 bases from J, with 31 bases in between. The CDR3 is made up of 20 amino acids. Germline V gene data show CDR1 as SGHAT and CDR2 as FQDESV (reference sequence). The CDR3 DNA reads TGTGCCAGCAGCTTTGGGGCTCTGGAGGGCCGGAGTTTTGAGGGAAATGAGCAGTTCTTC. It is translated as CASSFGALEGRSFEGNEQFF.

The CDR3 protein is CASTRTVGDTIYF. The CDR3 DNA reads as TGTGCCAGCACCAGAACGGTTGGGGACACCATATATTTT. The chain has TRBV6-1 and TRBJ1-3; D gene unclear. The CDR3 length is 13 residues. Germline-derived CDR1 and CDR2 are MNHNS and SASEGT. V shed 7 bases and J shed 8 bases, with 15 bases lying between them.

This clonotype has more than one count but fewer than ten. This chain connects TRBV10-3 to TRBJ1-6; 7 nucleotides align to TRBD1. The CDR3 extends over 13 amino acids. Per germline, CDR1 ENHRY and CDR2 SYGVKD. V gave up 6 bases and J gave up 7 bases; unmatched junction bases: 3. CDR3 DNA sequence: TGTGCCATCAGGGGGACAGAGAATTCACCCCTCCACTTT. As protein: CAIRGTENSPLHF.

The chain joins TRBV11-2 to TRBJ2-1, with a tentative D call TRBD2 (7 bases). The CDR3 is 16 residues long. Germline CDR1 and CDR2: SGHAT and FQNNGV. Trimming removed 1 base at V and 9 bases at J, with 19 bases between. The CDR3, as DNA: TGTGCCAGCAGCTTAGGGGTGGGGGGGCCCTTTGTTGAGCAGTTCTTC. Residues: CASSLGVGGPFVEQFF.

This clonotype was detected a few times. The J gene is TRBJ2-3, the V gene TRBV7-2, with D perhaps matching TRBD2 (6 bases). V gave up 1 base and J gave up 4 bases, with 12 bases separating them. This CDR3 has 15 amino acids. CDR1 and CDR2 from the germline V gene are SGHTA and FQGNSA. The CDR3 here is CASSLVASGPDTQYF. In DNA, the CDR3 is TGTGCCAGCAGCTTAGTGGCGAGCGGGCCAGATACGCAGTATTTT.

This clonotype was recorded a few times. As DNA, the CDR3 is TGTGCCAGCAGCCACAGTACCGGGCCCCAGCATTTT. Its protein is CASSHSTGPQHF. The rearrangement uses TRBV7-9 and TRBJ1-5; D gene uncertain. The germline V and J ends were trimmed by 5 bases and 9 bases, with 11 bases remaining between them. The germline V gene encodes CDR1 SEHNR and CDR2 FQNEAQ (reference sequence). The CDR3 runs 12 residues.

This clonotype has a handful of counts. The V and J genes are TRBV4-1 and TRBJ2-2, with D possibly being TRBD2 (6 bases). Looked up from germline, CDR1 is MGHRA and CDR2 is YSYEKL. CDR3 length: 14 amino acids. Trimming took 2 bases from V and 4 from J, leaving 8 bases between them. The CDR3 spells CASSQLAPTGELFF. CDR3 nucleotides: TGCGCCAGCAGCCAACTAGCGCCCACCGGGGAGCTGTTTTTT.

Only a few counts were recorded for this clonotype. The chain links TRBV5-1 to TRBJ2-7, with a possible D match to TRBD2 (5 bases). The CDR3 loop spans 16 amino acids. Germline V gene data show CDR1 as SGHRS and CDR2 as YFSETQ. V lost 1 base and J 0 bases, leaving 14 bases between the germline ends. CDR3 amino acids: CASSLSRIGGSYEQYF. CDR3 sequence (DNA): TGCGCCAGCAGCTTGAGCAGGATCGGAGGCTCCTACGAGCAGTACTTC.

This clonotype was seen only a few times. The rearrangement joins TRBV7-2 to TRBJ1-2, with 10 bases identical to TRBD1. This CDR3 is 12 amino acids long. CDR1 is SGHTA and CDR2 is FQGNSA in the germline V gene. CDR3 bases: TGTGCTATGGACAGGGGGAACTATGGCTACACCTTC. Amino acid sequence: CAMDRGNYGYTF.

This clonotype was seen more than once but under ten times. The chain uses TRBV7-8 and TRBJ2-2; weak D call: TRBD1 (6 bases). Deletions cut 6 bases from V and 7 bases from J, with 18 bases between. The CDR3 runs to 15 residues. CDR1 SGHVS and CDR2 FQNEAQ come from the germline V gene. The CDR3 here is CASRANRAGGGELFF. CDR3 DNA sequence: TGTGCCAGCAGAGCTAACAGGGCTGGTGGCGGGGAGCTGTTTTTT.

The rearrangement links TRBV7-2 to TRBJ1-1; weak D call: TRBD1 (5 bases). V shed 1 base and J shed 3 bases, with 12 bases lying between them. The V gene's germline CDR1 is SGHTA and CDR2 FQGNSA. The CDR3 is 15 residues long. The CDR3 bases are TGTGCCAGCAGCTTAGGGTCTGGGGGGGACACTGAAGCTTTCTTT. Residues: CASSLGSGGDTEAFF.

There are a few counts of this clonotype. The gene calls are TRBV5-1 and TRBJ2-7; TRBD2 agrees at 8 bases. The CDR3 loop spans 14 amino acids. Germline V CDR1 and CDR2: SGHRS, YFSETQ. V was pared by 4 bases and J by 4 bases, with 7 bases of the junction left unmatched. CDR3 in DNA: TGCGCCAGCAGCCCTTCAGCGGGAGTATACGAGCAGTACTTC. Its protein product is CASSPSAGVYEQYF.

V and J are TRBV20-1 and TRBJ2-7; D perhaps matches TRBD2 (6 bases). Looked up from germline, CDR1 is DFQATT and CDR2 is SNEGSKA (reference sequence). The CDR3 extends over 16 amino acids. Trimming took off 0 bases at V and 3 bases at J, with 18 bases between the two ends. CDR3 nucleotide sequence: TGCAGTGCTAGAGATTTCAGGCGGGGCCTGAACTACGAGCAGTACTTC. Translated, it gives CSARDFRRGLNYEQYF.

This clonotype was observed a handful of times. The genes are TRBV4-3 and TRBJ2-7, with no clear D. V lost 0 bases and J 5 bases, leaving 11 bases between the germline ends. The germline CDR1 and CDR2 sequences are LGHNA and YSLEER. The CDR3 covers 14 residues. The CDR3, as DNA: TGCGCCAGCAGCCAAGATAGAGATCGGGACGAGCAGTACTTC. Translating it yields CASSQDRDRDEQYF.

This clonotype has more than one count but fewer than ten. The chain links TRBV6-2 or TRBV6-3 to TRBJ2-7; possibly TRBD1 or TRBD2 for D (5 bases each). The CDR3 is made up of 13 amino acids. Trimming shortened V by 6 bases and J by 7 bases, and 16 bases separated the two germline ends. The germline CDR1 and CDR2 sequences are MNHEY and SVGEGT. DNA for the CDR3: TGTGCCAGCAGAGACCCAGGGACGGGGGAGCAGTACTTC. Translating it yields CASRDPGTGEQYF.

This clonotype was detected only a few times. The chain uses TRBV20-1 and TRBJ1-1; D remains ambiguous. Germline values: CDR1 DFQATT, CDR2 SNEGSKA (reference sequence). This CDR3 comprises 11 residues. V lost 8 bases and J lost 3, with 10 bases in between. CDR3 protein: CSIEADTEAFF. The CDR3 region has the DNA TGCAGTATCGAAGCGGACACTGAAGCTTTCTTT.

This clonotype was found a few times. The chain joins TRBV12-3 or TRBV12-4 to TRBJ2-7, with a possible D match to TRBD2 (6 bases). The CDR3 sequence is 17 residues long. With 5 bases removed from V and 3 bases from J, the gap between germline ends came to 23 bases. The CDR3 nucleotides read TGTGCCAGCAGTGCACTGGGCCGAGCGGGCGGACTCTACGAGCAGTACTTC. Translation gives CASSALGRAGGLYEQYF.

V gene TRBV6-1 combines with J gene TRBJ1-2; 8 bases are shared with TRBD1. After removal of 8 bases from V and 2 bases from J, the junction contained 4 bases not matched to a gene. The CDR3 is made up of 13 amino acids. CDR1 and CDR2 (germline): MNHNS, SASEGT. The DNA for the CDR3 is TGTGCCAGCGCGACAGGGGTAAACTATGGCTACACCTTC. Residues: CASATGVNYGYTF.

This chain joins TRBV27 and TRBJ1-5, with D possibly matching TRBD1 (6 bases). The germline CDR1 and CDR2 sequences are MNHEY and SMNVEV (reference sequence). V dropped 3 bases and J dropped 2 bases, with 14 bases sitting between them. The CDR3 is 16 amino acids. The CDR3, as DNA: TGTGCCAGCAGTTTCCACGGCAGGGGACGCAATCAGCCCCAGCATTTT. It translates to CASSFHGRGRNQPQHF.

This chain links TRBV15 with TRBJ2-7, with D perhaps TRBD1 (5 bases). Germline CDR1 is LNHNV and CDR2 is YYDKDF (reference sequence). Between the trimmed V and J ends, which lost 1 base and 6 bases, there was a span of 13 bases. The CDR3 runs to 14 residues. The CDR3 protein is CATSRGGRPGEQYF. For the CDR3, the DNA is TGTGCCACCAGCAGAGGGGGCAGACCGGGCGAGCAGTACTTC.

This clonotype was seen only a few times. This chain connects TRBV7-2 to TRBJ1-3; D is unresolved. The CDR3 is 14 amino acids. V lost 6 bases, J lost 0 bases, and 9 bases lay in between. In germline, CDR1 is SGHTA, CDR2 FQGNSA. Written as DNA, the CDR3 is TGTGCCAGCAGGGAGATGAGCTCTGGAAACACCATATATTTT. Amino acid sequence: CASREMSSGNTIYF.

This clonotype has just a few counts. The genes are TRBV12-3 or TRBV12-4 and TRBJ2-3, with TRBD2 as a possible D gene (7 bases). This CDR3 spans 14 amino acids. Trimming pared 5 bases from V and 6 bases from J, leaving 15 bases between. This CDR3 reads CASSERGGRDTQYF. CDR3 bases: TGTGCCAGCAGTGAAAGGGGGGGGAGGGATACGCAGTATTTT.

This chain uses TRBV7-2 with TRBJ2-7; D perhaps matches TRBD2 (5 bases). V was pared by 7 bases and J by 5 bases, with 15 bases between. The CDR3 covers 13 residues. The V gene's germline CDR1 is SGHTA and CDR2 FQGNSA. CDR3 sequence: CASIKNTRDEQYF. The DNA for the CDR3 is TGTGCCAGCATCAAAAACACTAGGGACGAGCAGTACTTC. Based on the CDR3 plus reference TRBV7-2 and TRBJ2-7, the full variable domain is GAGVSQSPSNKVTEKGKDVELRCDPISGHTALYWYRQSLGQGLEFLIYFQGNSAPDKSGLPSDRFSAERTGGSVSTLTIQRTQQEDSAVYLCASIKNTRDEQYFGPGTRLTVT.

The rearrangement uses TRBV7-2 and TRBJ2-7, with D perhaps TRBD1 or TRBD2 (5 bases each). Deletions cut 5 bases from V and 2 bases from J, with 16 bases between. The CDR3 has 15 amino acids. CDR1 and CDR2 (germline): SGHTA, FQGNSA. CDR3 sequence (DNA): TGTGCCAGCAGCCAGGCCGGGACGGCTACCTACGAGCAGTACTTC. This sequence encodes CASSQAGTATYEQYF.

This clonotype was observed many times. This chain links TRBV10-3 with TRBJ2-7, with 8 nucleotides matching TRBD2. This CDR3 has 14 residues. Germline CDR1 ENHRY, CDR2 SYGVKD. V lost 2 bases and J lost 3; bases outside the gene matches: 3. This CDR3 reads CAISERGGLYEQYF. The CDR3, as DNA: TGTGCCATCAGTGAGCGGGGGGGCCTCTACGAGCAGTACTTC.